This TCR beta chain emerged from a study of blood T cell repertoires in COVID-19. Study overall: Sources were T cells, B-cell-depleted T cells, or PBMCs; the material itself was cDNA or gDNA.

The protocol was immunoSEQ multiplex PCR, while the TCRdb copy is restricted to in-frame clones and leaves out a portion. This sample has 180,000 or so clones, with roughly 84% found just once. Seattle cases were enrolled at active infection and followed longitudinally. This CDR3 is 14 amino acids long. V trimming: 4 bases; J trimming: 5 bases; junction bases outside the gene matches: 5. CDR1 is SEHNR and CDR2 is FQNEAQ in the germline V gene (reference sequence). Sample: peripheral blood. This TCR was sampled from a woman in her thirties or forties with COVID-19, enrolled during active disease. The chain uses TRBV7-9 and TRBJ1-2; 9 bases fit TRBD1. The CDR3 sequence: CASSSGTGLYGYTF. CDR3 nucleotide sequence: TGTGCCAGCAGCTCGGGGACAGGGCTTTATGGCTACACCTTC.